This record covers a single TCR beta chain. Unmatched junction bases numbered 8, after V lost 7 bases and J lost 1 base. Germline V gene data show CDR1 as MRHNA and CDR2 as SNTAGT. The CDR3 spans 15 residues. The source of the sample is a study of blood T cell repertoires in COVID-19. Study context: Italy, Spain and the United States were the sources of the convalescent and acute COVID-19 samples. PBMCs, B-cell-depleted T cells, or T cells were the source of the cDNA or gDNA that made up the material.

Methods used by the authors: Estimation of nucleated cell counts was performed using reference gene primer amplification. Measured with immunoSEQ multiplex PCR; TCRdb has only the in-frame clones, and not every one. The DNA gave D and trimming, while V, J and clone size come from that table. Of over 200,000 clones in the sample, around 84% were seen once. The specimen was peripheral blood. This receptor was taken from a woman of 80 years or more with active or convalescent COVID-19. This chain joins TRBV6-4 and TRBJ1-1, with 8 bases lining up with TRBD1. The CDR3 DNA reads as TGTGCCAGCAAATTACAGGGGGGAACGAACACTGAAGCTTTCTTT. This gives the protein CASKLQGGTNTEAFF.